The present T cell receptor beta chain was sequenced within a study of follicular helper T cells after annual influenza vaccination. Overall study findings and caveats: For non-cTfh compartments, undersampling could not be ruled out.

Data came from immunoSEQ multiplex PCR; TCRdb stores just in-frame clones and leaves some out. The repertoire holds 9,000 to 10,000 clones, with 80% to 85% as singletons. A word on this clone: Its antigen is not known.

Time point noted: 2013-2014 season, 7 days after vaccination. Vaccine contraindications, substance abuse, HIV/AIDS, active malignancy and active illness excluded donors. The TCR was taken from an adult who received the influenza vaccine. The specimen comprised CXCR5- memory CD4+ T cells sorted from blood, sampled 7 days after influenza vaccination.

CDR3 region: CASSLTVNTEAFF. The CDR3 nucleotides read TGTGCCAGCAGTCTGACAGTGAACACTGAAGCTTTCTTT. The gene calls are TRBV6-1 and TRBJ1-1; a possible D gene is TRBD1 (5 bases). V was shortened by 5 bases and J by 0 bases, with 7 bases between the two germline ends. The germline V gene encodes CDR1 MNHNS and CDR2 SASEGT. The CDR3 is 13 residues long.